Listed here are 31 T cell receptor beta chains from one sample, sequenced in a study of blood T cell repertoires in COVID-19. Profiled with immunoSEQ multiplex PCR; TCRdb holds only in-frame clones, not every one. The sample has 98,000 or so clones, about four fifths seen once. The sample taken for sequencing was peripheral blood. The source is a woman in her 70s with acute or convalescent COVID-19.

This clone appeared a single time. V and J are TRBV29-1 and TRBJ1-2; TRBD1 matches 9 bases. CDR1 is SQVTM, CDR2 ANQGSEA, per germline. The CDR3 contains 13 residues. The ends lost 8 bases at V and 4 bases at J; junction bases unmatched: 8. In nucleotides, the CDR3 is TGCAGCACGGAGGACAGGGGACTCTATGGCTACACCTTC. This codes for CSTEDRGLYGYTF.

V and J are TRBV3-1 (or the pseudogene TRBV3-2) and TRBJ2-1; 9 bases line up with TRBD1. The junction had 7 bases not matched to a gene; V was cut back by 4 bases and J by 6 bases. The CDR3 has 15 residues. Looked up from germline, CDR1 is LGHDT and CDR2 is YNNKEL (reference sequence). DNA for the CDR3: TGTGCCAGCAGCCCCGGGACAGGGAGTTTCAATGAGCAGTTCTTC. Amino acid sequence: CASSPGTGSFNEQFF.

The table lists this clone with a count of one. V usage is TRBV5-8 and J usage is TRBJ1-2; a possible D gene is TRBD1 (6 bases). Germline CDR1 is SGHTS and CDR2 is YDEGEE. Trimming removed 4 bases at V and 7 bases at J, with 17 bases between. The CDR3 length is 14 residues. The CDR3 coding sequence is TGTGCCAGCAGCACGATGATGAACAGGGCTGGCTACACCTTC. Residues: CASSTMMNRAGYTF.

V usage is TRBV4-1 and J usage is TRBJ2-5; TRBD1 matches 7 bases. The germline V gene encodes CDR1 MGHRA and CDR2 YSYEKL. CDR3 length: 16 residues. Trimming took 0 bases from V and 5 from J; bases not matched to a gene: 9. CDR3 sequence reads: CASSQDQDRRWETQYF. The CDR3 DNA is TGCGCCAGCAGCCAAGATCAGGACAGGCGGTGGGAGACCCAGTACTTC.

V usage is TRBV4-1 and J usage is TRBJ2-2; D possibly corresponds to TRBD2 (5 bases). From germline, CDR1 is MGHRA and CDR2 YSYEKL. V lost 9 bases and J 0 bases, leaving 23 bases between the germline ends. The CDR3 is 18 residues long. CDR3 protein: CASGLSGGGYANTGELFF. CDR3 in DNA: TGCGCCAGTGGACTGAGTGGAGGAGGTTACGCGAACACCGGGGAGCTGTTTTTT.

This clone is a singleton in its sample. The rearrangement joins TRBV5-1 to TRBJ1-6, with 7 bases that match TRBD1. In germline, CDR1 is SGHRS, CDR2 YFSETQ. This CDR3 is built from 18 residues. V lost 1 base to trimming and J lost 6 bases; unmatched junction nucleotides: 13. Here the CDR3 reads CASSLKGETGHGNSPLHF. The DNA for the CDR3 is TGCGCCAGCAGCTTGAAGGGGGAGACAGGGCACGGTAATTCACCCCTCCACTTT.

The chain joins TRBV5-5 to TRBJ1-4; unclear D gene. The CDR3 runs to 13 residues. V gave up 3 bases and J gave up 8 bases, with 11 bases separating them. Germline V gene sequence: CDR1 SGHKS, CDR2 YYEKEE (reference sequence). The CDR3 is CASSYSRGEKLFF. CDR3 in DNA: TGTGCCAGCAGCTACTCGCGGGGAGAAAAACTGTTTTTT.

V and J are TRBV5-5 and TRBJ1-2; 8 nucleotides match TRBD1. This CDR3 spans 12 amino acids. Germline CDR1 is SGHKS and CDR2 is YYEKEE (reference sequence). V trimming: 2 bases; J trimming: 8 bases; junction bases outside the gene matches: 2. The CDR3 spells CASSLDRGGYTF. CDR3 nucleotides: TGTGCCAGCAGCTTAGACAGGGGAGGCTACACCTTC.

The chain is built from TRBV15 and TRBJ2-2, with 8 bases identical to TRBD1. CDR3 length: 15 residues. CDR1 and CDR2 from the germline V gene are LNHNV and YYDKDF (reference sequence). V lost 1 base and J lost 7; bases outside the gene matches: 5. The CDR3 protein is CATSRGTGSNGELFF. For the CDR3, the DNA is TGTGCCACCAGCAGAGGGACAGGGAGCAACGGGGAGCTGTTTTTT.

In DNA form, the CDR3 reads TGTGCCAGCAGGGGACAGCTCACAGATACGCAGTATTTT. Amino acids: CASRGQLTDTQYF. The chain couples TRBV28 to TRBJ2-3, with 7 bases lining up with TRBD1. The germline CDR1 and CDR2 sequences are MDHEN and SYDVKM. Losses at the gene ends were 6 bases for V and 2 bases for J; bases not matched to a gene: 2. CDR3 length equals 13 residues.

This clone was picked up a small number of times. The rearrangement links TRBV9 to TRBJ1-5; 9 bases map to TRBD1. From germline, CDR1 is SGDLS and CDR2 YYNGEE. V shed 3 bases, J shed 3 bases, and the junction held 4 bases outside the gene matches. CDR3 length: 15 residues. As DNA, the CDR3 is TGTGCCAGCAGCGCCACAGGGGGCACCAATCAGCCCCAGCATTTT. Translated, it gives CASSATGGTNQPQHF.

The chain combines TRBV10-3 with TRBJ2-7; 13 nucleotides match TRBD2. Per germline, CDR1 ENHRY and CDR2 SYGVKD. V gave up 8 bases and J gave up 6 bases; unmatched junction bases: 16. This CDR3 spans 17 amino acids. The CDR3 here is CAIGIGLAGAGFGEQYF. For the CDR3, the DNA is TGTGCCATCGGAATAGGACTAGCGGGAGCCGGCTTCGGCGAGCAGTACTTC.

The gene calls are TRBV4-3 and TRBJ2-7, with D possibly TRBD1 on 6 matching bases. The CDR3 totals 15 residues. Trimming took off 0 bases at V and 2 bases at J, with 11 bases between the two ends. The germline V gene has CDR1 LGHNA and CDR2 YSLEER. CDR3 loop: CASSQDEGDPYEQYV. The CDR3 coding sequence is TGCGCCAGCAGCCAAGATGAGGGGGATCCCTACGAGCAGTACGTC.

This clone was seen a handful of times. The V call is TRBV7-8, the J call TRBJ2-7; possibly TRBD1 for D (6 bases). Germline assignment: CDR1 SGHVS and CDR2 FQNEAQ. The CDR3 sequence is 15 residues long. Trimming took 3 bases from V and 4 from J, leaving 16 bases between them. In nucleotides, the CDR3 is TGTGCCAGCAGCTTGGGGACAACCACTTGGTACGAGCAGTACGTC. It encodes CASSLGTTTWYEQYV.

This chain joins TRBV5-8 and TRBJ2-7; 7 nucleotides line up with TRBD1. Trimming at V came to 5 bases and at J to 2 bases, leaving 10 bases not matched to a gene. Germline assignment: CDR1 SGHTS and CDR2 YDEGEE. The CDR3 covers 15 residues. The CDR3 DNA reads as TGTGCCAGCAGATCCGGGACAGAGGCTACCTACGAGCAGTACGTC. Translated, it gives CASRSGTEATYEQYV.

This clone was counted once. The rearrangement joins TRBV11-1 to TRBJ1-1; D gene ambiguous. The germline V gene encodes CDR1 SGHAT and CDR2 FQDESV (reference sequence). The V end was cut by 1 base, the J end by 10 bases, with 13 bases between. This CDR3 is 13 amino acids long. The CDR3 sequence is CASSLDPGRGAFF. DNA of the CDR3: TGTGCCAGCAGCTTAGATCCGGGTCGCGGAGCTTTCTTT.

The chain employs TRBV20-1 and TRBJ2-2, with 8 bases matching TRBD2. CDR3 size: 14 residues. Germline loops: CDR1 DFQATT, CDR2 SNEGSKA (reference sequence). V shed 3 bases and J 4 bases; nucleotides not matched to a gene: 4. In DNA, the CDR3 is TGCAGTGCTAGTGACGCGGGAGGCACCGGGGAGCTGTTTTTT. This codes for CSASDAGGTGELFF.

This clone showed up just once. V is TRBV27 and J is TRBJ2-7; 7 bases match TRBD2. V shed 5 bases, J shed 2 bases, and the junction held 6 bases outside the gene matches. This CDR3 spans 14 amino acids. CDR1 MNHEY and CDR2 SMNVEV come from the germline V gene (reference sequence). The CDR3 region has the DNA TGTGCCAGCAGTCCCATGGCGGGAGCCTACGAGCAGTACTTC. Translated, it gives CASSPMAGAYEQYF.

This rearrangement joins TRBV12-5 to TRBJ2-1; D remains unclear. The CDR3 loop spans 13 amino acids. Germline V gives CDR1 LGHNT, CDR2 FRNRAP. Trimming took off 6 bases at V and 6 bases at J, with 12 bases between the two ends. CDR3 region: CASGQPPGNEQFF. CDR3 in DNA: TGTGCTAGTGGCCAACCCCCAGGCAATGAGCAGTTCTTC.

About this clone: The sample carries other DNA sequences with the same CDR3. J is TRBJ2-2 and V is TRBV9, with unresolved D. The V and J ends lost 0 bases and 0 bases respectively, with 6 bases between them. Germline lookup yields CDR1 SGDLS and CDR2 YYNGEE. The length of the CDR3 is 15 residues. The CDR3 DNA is TGTGCCAGCAGCGTAGGGCTAGCGAACACCGGGGAGCTGTTTTTT. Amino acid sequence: CASSVGLANTGELFF. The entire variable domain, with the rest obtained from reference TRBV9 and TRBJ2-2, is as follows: DSGVTQTPKHLITATGQRVTLRCSPRSGDLSVYWYQQSLDQGLQFLIQYYNGEERAKGNILERFSAQQFPDLHSELNLSSLELGDSALYFCASSVGLANTGELFFGEGSRLTVL.

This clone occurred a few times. This CDR3 is CAIGRNEDTEAFF. The CDR3 coding sequence is TGTGCCATCGGGAGAAACGAAGACACTGAAGCTTTCTTT. The chain carries TRBV10-3 and TRBJ1-1; D not resolved. This CDR3 comprises 13 residues. Germline CDR1 ENHRY, CDR2 SYGVKD. V lost 8 bases and J lost 3, with 13 bases in between.

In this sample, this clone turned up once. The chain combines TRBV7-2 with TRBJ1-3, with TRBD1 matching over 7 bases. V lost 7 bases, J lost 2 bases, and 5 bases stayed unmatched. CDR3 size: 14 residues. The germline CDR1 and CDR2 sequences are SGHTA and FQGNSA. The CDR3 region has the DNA TGTGCCAGCATGGGGCAGGGGGCTGGAAACACCATATATTTT. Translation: CASMGQGAGNTIYF.

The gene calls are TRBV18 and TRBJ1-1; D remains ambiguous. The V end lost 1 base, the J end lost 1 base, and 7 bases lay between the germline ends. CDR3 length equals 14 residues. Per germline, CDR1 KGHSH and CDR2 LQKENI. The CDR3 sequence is CASSPQSKNTEAFF. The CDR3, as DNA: TGTGCCAGCTCACCACAGAGTAAGAACACTGAAGCTTTCTTT.

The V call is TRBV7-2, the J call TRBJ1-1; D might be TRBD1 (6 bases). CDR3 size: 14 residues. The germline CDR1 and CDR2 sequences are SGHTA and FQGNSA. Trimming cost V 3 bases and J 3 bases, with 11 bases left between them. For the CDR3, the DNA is TGTGCCAGCAGCTTTCAGGGACATTACACTGAAGCTTTCTTT. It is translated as CASSFQGHYTEAFF.

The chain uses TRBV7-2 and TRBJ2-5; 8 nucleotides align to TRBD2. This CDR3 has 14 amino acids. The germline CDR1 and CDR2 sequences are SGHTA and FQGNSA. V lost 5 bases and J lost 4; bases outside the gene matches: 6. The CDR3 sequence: CASSPLRGAETQYF. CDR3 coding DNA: TGTGCCAGCAGCCCCTTGCGGGGGGCAGAGACCCAGTACTTC.

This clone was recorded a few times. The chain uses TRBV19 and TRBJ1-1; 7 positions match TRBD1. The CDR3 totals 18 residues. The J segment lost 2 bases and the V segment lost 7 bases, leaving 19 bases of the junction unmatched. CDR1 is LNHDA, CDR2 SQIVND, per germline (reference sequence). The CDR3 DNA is TGTGCCAGTATCCCGCCGTTTTTCCCGGGACAGAATAACACTGAAGCTTTCTTT. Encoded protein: CASIPPFFPGQNNTEAFF.

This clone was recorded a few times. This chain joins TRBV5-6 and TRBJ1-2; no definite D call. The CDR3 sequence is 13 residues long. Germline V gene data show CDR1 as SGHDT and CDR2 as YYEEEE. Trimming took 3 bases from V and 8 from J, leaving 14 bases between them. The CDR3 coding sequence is TGTGCCAGCAGCTCCCACCCGACGGGAGGCTACACCTTC. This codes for CASSSHPTGGYTF.

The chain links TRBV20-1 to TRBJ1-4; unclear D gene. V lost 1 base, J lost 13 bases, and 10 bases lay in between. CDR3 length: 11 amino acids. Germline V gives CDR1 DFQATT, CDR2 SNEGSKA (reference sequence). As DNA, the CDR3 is TGCAGTGCTAGAGGATATCCGGGACTGTTTTTT. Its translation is CSARGYPGLFF.

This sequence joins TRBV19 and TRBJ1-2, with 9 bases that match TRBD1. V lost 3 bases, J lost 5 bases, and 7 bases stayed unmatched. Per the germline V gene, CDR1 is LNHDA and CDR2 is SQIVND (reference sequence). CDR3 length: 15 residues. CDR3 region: CASSIRQGGSYGYTF. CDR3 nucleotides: TGTGCCAGTAGTATCCGACAGGGGGGCTCTTATGGCTACACCTTC.

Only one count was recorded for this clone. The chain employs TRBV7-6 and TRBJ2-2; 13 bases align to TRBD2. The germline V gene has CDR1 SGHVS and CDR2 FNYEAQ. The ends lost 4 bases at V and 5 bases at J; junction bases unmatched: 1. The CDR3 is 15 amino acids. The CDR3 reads CASSSLAGGTGELFF. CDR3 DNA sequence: TGTGCCAGCAGCTCACTAGCGGGAGGGACCGGGGAGCTGTTTTTT.

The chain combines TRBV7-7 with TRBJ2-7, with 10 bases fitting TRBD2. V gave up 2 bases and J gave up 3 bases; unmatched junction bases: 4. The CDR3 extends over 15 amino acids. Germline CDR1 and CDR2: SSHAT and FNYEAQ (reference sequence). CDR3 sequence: CASSLWPSGSYEQYF. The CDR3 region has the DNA TGTGCCAGCAGCTTATGGCCTAGCGGGAGCTACGAGCAGTACTTC.